This T cell receptor beta chain came from a study of T-cell memory formation after mild COVID-19. Germline assignment: CDR1 DFQATT and CDR2 SNEGSKA (reference sequence). The CDR3 is made up of 12 amino acids. Trimming pared 6 bases from V and 2 bases from J, leaving 10 bases between. Study conclusions and caveats: Later expanders leaned toward CD4+, whereas clones contracting from day 15 to 85 were balanced CD4/CD8.

At least ten counts were recorded for this clonotype. Its antigen is undetermined. Barcoded TCR alpha and TCR beta cDNA libraries with UMIs came from 5'RACE using constant-segment primers. TCRdb reanalysed the 5' RACE reads using MiXCR and keeps one entry per CDR3 protein. This table has 550,000 to 650,000 distinct CDR3 sequences, 17% appearing once. V usage is TRBV20-1 and J usage is TRBJ2-5, with D hard to call. The material sequenced was PBMCs or a T cell subset sorted from them (not recorded which). The sequence came from an adult woman who had mild COVID-19 (a few samples of this study predate the infection). Cell type and time point are not known. For the CDR3, the DNA is TGCAGTGCGCCGCCCGGACAAGAGACCCAGTACTTC. As protein: CSAPPGQETQYF.